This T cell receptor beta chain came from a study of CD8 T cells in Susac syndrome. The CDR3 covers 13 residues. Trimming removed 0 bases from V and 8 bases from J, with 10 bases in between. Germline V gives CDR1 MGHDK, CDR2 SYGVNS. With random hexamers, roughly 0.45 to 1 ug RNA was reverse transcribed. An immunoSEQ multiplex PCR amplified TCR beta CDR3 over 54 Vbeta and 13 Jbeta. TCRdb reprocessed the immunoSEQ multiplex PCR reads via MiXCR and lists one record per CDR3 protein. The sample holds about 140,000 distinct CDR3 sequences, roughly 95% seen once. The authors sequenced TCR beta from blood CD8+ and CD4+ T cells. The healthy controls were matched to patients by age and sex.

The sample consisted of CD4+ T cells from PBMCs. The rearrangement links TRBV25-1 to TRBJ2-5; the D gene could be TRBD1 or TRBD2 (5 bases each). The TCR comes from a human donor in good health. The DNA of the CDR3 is TGTGCCAGCAGTGAATATAGACGGGACACCCAGTACTTC. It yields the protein CASSEYRRDTQYF.